The rows below give T cell receptor beta chains drawn from one sample of a study of blood T cell repertoires in COVID-19. TCRdb's copy holds only in-frame clones and misses some; the assay was immunoSEQ multiplex PCR. In the table there are approximately 110,000 clones, around 85% of which are singletons. The sequencing input was peripheral blood. These TCRs come from a man between 50 and 59 years old with acute or convalescent COVID-19. CDR3s include the opening cysteine and the closing phenylalanine or tryptophan. Fields, in order: J gene, CDR3 length, clone size, V gene, D gene, CDR3 protein, CDR3 DNA. D genes are given only for firm matches. Rows may omit the clone size; those that give it use once, few, many or a size class.

J gene: TRBJ1-5; CDR3 length: 16; clone size: once; V gene: TRBV6-6; D gene: .; CDR3 protein: CASSYSEVTVNQPQHF; CDR3 DNA: TGTGCCAGCAGTTACTCGGAGGTAACAGTGAATCAGCCCCAGCATTTT
J gene: TRBJ1-2; CDR3 length: 13; clone size: .; V gene: TRBV28; D gene: TRBD1; CDR3 protein: CASRDSEGYGYTF; CDR3 DNA: TGTGCCAGCCGGGACAGCGAGGGGTATGGCTACACCTTC
J gene: TRBJ1-1; CDR3 length: 16; clone size: .; V gene: TRBV28; D gene: TRBD1; CDR3 protein: CASSHQQGLKNTEAFF; CDR3 DNA: TGTGCCAGCAGTCACCAACAGGGGCTGAAGAACACTGAAGCTTTCTTT
J gene: TRBJ1-1; CDR3 length: 13; clone size: few; V gene: TRBV29-1; D gene: TRBD1; CDR3 protein: CSVEQQGSTEAFF; CDR3 DNA: TGCAGCGTTGAACAACAGGGGTCCACTGAAGCTTTCTTT
J gene: TRBJ1-5; CDR3 length: 14; clone size: .; V gene: TRBV15; D gene: .; CDR3 protein: CATSLRQGHQPQHF; CDR3 DNA: TGTGCCACCAGCCTTAGGCAGGGACACCAGCCCCAGCATTTT
J gene: TRBJ1-3; CDR3 length: 15; clone size: .; V gene: TRBV13; D gene: TRBD1; CDR3 protein: CASSRDRLSGNTIYF; CDR3 DNA: TGTGCCAGCAGCAGGGACAGGCTCTCTGGAAACACCATATATTTT
J gene: TRBJ2-7; CDR3 length: 15; clone size: .; V gene: TRBV28; D gene: TRBD1; CDR3 protein: CASSSTGTGFYEQYF; CDR3 DNA: TGTGCCAGCAGTTCAACCGGGACAGGATTCTACGAGCAGTACTTC
J gene: TRBJ1-2; CDR3 length: 14; clone size: .; V gene: TRBV6-5; D gene: .; CDR3 protein: CASSPPQETYGYTF; CDR3 DNA: TGTGCCAGCAGTCCCCCACAGGAAACCTATGGCTACACCTTC
J gene: TRBJ1-1; CDR3 length: 13; clone size: .; V gene: TRBV6-5; D gene: .; CDR3 protein: CASRLQGNTEAFF; CDR3 DNA: TGTGCCAGCAGATTACAGGGGAACACTGAAGCTTTCTTT
J gene: TRBJ2-7; CDR3 length: 12; clone size: .; V gene: TRBV5-1; D gene: .; CDR3 protein: CASGQQENEQYF; CDR3 DNA: TGCGCCAGCGGACAACAGGAAAACGAGCAGTACTTC
J gene: TRBJ2-5; CDR3 length: 13; clone size: few; V gene: TRBV5-8; D gene: .; CDR3 protein: CASSLTVQETQYF; CDR3 DNA: TGTGCCAGCAGCTTGACAGTGCAAGAGACCCAGTACTTC
J gene: TRBJ2-3; CDR3 length: 15; clone size: .; V gene: TRBV21-1; D gene: .; CDR3 protein: CASSKALSGTDTQYF; CDR3 DNA: TGTGCCAGCAGCAAAGCGCTATCCGGCACAGATACGCAGTATTTT
J gene: TRBJ1-6; CDR3 length: 15; clone size: .; V gene: TRBV5-4; D gene: .; CDR3 protein: CASSGGALDNSPLHF; CDR3 DNA: TGTGCCAGCAGTGGAGGGGCGCTTGATAATTCACCCCTCCACTTT
J gene: TRBJ1-4; CDR3 length: 14; clone size: .; V gene: TRBV28; D gene: TRBD1; CDR3 protein: CASSFGQGREKLFF; CDR3 DNA: TGTGCCAGCAGTTTTGGACAGGGCCGGGAAAAACTGTTTTTT
J gene: TRBJ2-3; CDR3 length: 15; clone size: .; V gene: TRBV5-1; D gene: .; CDR3 protein: CASSSTGRSTDTQYF; CDR3 DNA: TGCGCCAGCAGCTCCACAGGGCGTAGCACAGATACGCAGTATTTT
J gene: TRBJ2-7; CDR3 length: 16; clone size: .; V gene: TRBV7-9; D gene: TRBD2; CDR3 protein: CASSPRGGLAGSEQYF; CDR3 DNA: TGTGCCAGCAGCCCACGAGGGGGACTAGCCGGTTCCGAGCAGTACTTC
J gene: TRBJ1-1; CDR3 length: 14; clone size: .; V gene: TRBV14; D gene: .; CDR3 protein: CASSQETANTEAFF; CDR3 DNA: TGTGCCAGCAGCCAAGAAACAGCGAACACTGAAGCTTTCTTT
J gene: TRBJ1-2; CDR3 length: 16; clone size: .; V gene: TRBV5-6; D gene: TRBD1; CDR3 protein: CASSLGQGLYNYGYTF; CDR3 DNA: TGTGCCAGCAGCTTGGGACAGGGACTCTATAACTATGGCTACACCTTC
J gene: TRBJ1-2; CDR3 length: 15; clone size: few; V gene: TRBV4-1; D gene: .; CDR3 protein: CASSQETRVDYGYTF; CDR3 DNA: TGCGCCAGCAGCCAAGAGACCAGGGTAGACTATGGCTACACCTTC
J gene: TRBJ2-1; CDR3 length: 13; clone size: .; V gene: TRBV3-1/TRBV3-2; D gene: TRBD2; CDR3 protein: CASSQASGDRQFF; CDR3 DNA: TGTGCCAGCAGCCAAGCGAGCGGGGACCGGCAGTTCTTC
J gene: TRBJ1-5; CDR3 length: 11; clone size: .; V gene: TRBV7-9; D gene: .; CDR3 protein: CASSLGGAQHF; CDR3 DNA: TGTGCCAGCAGCTTGGGGGGGGCCCAGCATTTT
J gene: TRBJ1-4; CDR3 length: 16; clone size: .; V gene: TRBV3-1/TRBV3-2; D gene: .; CDR3 protein: CASSDIGGAPNEKLFF; CDR3 DNA: TGTGCCAGCAGCGACATCGGGGGGGCCCCTAATGAAAAACTGTTTTTT
J gene: TRBJ1-1; CDR3 length: 16; clone size: .; V gene: TRBV27; D gene: TRBD1; CDR3 protein: CASSRPGQGGNTEAFF; CDR3 DNA: TGTGCCAGCAGTAGACCGGGACAGGGGGGAAACACTGAAGCTTTCTTT
J gene: TRBJ2-1; CDR3 length: 16; clone size: .; V gene: TRBV11-3; D gene: TRBD2; CDR3 protein: CASSSSKRGALREQFF; CDR3 DNA: TGTGCCAGCAGCTCCAGCAAGCGGGGGGCCCTCCGGGAGCAGTTCTTC
J gene: TRBJ1-5; CDR3 length: 16; clone size: once; V gene: TRBV9; D gene: TRBD1; CDR3 protein: CASSVGSGGSNQPQHF; CDR3 DNA: TGTGCCAGCAGCGTAGGGTCAGGGGGCAGCAATCAGCCCCAGCATTTT
J gene: TRBJ1-2; CDR3 length: 14; clone size: .; V gene: TRBV28; D gene: TRBD1; CDR3 protein: CASRGGGQGIGYTF; CDR3 DNA: TGTGCCAGCAGGGGCGGGGGACAGGGGATTGGCTACACCTTC
J gene: TRBJ2-3; CDR3 length: 13; clone size: .; V gene: TRBV30; D gene: .; CDR3 protein: CAWNSLRTDTQYF; CDR3 DNA: TGTGCCTGGAATAGCCTACGCACAGATACGCAGTATTTT
J gene: TRBJ1-6; CDR3 length: 15; clone size: .; V gene: TRBV2; D gene: .; CDR3 protein: CASIRRTDANSPLHF; CDR3 DNA: TGTGCCAGCATTAGGAGGACTGATGCTAATTCACCCCTCCACTTT
J gene: TRBJ2-7; CDR3 length: 13; clone size: .; V gene: TRBV5-1; D gene: .; CDR3 protein: CASSFSPTYEQYF; CDR3 DNA: TGCGCCAGCAGCTTTAGCCCTACCTACGAGCAGTACTTC
J gene: TRBJ1-4; CDR3 length: 15; clone size: .; V gene: TRBV4-2; D gene: TRBD1; CDR3 protein: CASSQGDRTDEKLFF; CDR3 DNA: TGTGCCAGCAGCCAAGGGGACAGAACGGATGAGAAACTGTTTTTT
J gene: TRBJ1-1; CDR3 length: 14; clone size: few; V gene: TRBV5-1; D gene: .; CDR3 protein: CASSLGAGNGAAFF; CDR3 DNA: TGCGCCAGCAGCTTGGGGGCAGGGAATGGCGCGGCTTTCTTT
J gene: TRBJ2-7; CDR3 length: 15; clone size: .; V gene: TRBV5-1; D gene: TRBD2; CDR3 protein: CASSLALAGVYEQYF; CDR3 DNA: TGCGCCAGCAGCTTGGCCCTAGCGGGGGTCTACGAGCAGTACTTC
J gene: TRBJ1-4; CDR3 length: 15; clone size: .; V gene: TRBV27; D gene: .; CDR3 protein: CASSLSRGGGEKLFF; CDR3 DNA: TGTGCCAGCAGTTTATCAAGGGGGGGAGGTGAAAAACTGTTTTTT
J gene: TRBJ2-1; CDR3 length: 12; clone size: .; V gene: TRBV2; D gene: .; CDR3 protein: CASSITPGEQFF; CDR3 DNA: TGTGCCAGCAGCATTACACCGGGTGAGCAGTTCTTC
J gene: TRBJ1-4; CDR3 length: 15; clone size: .; V gene: TRBV30; D gene: TRBD1; CDR3 protein: CAWSVQGGSGEKLFF; CDR3 DNA: TGTGCCTGGAGTGTACAAGGGGGCTCGGGGGAAAAACTGTTTTTT
J gene: TRBJ1-6; CDR3 length: 15; clone size: .; V gene: TRBV2; D gene: TRBD1; CDR3 protein: CASSKQGSYNSPLHF; CDR3 DNA: TGTGCCAGCAGTAAACAGGGGTCCTATAATTCACCCCTCCACTTT
J gene: TRBJ2-5; CDR3 length: 17; clone size: .; V gene: TRBV9; D gene: .; CDR3 protein: CASSVGPAGARGETQYF; CDR3 DNA: TGTGCCAGCAGCGTAGGTCCAGCGGGGGCCAGGGGGGAGACCCAGTACTTC
J gene: TRBJ2-2; CDR3 length: 14; clone size: .; V gene: TRBV9; D gene: .; CDR3 protein: CATAEGAHTGELFF; CDR3 DNA: TGTGCCACCGCGGAGGGGGCGCACACCGGGGAGCTGTTTTTT
J gene: TRBJ2-1; CDR3 length: 15; clone size: .; V gene: TRBV18; D gene: TRBD1; CDR3 protein: CASSEGQGAYNEQFF; CDR3 DNA: TGTGCCAGCTCAGAGGGACAGGGGGCGTACAATGAGCAGTTCTTC
J gene: TRBJ1-5; CDR3 length: 14; clone size: .; V gene: TRBV5-5; D gene: TRBD1; CDR3 protein: CASSHPGGGQPQHF; CDR3 DNA: TGTGCCAGCAGCCACCCAGGGGGAGGTCAGCCCCAGCATTTT
J gene: TRBJ1-1; CDR3 length: 14; clone size: few; V gene: TRBV2; D gene: TRBD1; CDR3 protein: CASSLQGSNTEAFF; CDR3 DNA: TGTGCCAGCAGTCTACAGGGGTCGAACACTGAAGCTTTCTTT
J gene: TRBJ1-5; CDR3 length: 15; clone size: .; V gene: TRBV24-1; D gene: .; CDR3 protein: CATSDSGLGNQPQHF; CDR3 DNA: TGTGCCACCAGTGATTCGGGGTTGGGCAATCAGCCCCAGCATTTT
J gene: TRBJ1-4; CDR3 length: 16; clone size: .; V gene: TRBV5-1; D gene: .; CDR3 protein: CASSTQGGQTNEKLFF; CDR3 DNA: TGCGCCAGCAGCACACAGGGAGGGCAAACTAATGAAAAACTGTTTTTT
J gene: TRBJ1-1; CDR3 length: 12; clone size: .; V gene: TRBV6-5; D gene: .; CDR3 protein: CASRRGNTEAFF; CDR3 DNA: TGTGCCAGCAGGAGAGGGAACACTGAAGCTTTCTTT
J gene: TRBJ1-1; CDR3 length: 15; clone size: .; V gene: TRBV5-1; D gene: .; CDR3 protein: CASSLTGLGNTEAFF; CDR3 DNA: TGCGCCAGCAGCTTAACAGGGTTGGGAAACACTGAAGCTTTCTTT
J gene: TRBJ2-3; CDR3 length: 18; clone size: .; V gene: TRBV6-1; D gene: TRBD2; CDR3 protein: CASSEIWRGGRITDTQYF; CDR3 DNA: TGTGCCAGCAGTGAAATCTGGCGGGGGGGCCGGATCACAGATACGCAGTATTTT
J gene: TRBJ2-2; CDR3 length: 15; clone size: .; V gene: TRBV11-1; D gene: TRBD2; CDR3 protein: CASREIGGASGELFF; CDR3 DNA: TGTGCCAGCAGAGAAATCGGGGGGGCCTCCGGGGAGCTGTTTTTT
J gene: TRBJ1-6; CDR3 length: 14; clone size: .; V gene: TRBV6-5; D gene: .; CDR3 protein: CASSRDTHNSPLHF; CDR3 DNA: TGTGCCAGCAGTCGGGACACCCATAATTCACCCCTCCACTTT
J gene: TRBJ2-1; CDR3 length: 14; clone size: .; V gene: TRBV30; D gene: TRBD2; CDR3 protein: CAWAGTSLYNEQFF; CDR3 DNA: TGTGCCTGGGCCGGGACTAGCCTATACAATGAGCAGTTCTTC
J gene: TRBJ1-6; CDR3 length: 14; clone size: .; V gene: TRBV6-6; D gene: TRBD1; CDR3 protein: CASSSQGADSPLHF; CDR3 DNA: TGTGCCAGCAGTTCCCAGGGGGCGGATTCACCCCTCCACTTT
J gene: TRBJ1-5; CDR3 length: 15; clone size: .; V gene: TRBV5-5; D gene: TRBD1; CDR3 protein: CASSRTQDRGEPQHF; CDR3 DNA: TGTGCCAGCAGCCGCACGCAGGACAGGGGAGAGCCCCAGCATTTT